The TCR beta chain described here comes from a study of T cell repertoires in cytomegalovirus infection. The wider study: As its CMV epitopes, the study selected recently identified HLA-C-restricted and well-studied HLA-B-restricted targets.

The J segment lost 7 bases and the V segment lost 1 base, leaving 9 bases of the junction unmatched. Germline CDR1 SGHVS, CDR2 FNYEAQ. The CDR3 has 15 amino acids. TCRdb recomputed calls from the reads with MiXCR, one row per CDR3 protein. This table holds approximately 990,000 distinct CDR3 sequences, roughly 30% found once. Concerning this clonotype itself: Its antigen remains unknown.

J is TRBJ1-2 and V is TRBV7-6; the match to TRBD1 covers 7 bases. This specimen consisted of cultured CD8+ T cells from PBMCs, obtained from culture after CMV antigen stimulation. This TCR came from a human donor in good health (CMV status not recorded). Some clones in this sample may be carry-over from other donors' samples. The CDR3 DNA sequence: TGTGCCAGCAGCTTAGGGACTGGCAGGGGGGCTGGCTACACCTTC. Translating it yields CASSLGTGRGAGYTF.